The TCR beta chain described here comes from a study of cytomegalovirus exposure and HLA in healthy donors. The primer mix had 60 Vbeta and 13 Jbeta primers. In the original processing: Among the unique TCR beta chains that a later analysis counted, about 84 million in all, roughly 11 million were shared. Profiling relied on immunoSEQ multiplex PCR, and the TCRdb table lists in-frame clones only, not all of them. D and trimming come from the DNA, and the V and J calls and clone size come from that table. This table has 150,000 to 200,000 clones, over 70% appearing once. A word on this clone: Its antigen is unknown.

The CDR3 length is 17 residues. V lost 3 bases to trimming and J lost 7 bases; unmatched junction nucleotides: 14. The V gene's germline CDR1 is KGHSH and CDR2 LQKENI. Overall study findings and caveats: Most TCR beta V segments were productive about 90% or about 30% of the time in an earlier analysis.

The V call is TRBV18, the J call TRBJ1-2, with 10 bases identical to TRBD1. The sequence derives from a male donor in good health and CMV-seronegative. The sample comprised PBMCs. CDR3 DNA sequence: TGTGCCAGCTCACCTGGTCCAATGGGACAGGGGCGAAGTGGCTACACCTTC. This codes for CASSPGPMGQGRSGYTF.